This is a list of T cell receptor beta chains from one sample in a study of OX40 agonist ivuxolimab in advanced cancers. Method: immunoSEQ multiplex PCR; TCRdb's copy keeps in-frame clones and lacks some. The data show 55,000 to 85,000 clones, approximately 86% seen once. The sample here was CD4+ or CD8+ T cells sorted from blood, taken in a trial of the OX40 agonist ivuxolimab. Source of these receptors: an adult with an advanced solid tumor such as melanoma, head and neck, liver or kidney cancer. CDR3s include the opening cysteine and the closing phenylalanine or tryptophan. D genes are given only for firm matches. Clone size is not always given. Where it is, it says once, few, many or a class for expanded clones.

-	TRBV20-1	-	TRBJ2-5	TGCAGTGCTAGGAGGGAGACCCAGTACTTC	CSARRETQYF
TRBD2	TRBV4-1	-	TRBJ2-1	TGCGCCAGCAGCCAAACGCTAGCGGGGGGGCAAAATGAGCAGTTCTTC	CASSQTLAGGQNEQFF
-	TRBV5-1	once	TRBJ2-5	TGCGCCAGCAGCTTAAAGTACCAAGAGACCCAGTACTTC	CASSLKYQETQYF
-	TRBV28	-	TRBJ2-3	TGTGCCAGCAGTTCCTCGCAGGGTACGCAGGACACAGATACGCAGTATTTT	CASSSSQGTQDTDTQYF
TRBD2	TRBV19	-	TRBJ2-1	TGTGCCAGTAGTAACAAACTAGCGGGGAAAGCCTACAATGAGCAGTTCTTC	CASSNKLAGKAYNEQFF
-	TRBV2	-	TRBJ1-5	TGTGCCAGCAGGCGGCAGGATAATCAGCCCCAGCATTTT	CASRRQDNQPQHF
-	TRBV6-1	-	TRBJ2-3	TGTGCCAGCAGTGACATCTCGCATACTAGCACAGATACGCAGTATTTT	CASSDISHTSTDTQYF
-	TRBV29-1	-	TRBJ2-2	TGCAGCGTACGACCGAACACCGGGGAGCTGTTTTTT	CSVRPNTGELFF
-	TRBV27	-	TRBJ2-5	TGTGCCAGCAGTTTTGTTGGGGCGGAAGAGACCCAGTACTTC	CASSFVGAEETQYF
-	TRBV27	-	TRBJ2-7	TGTGCCAGCAGTTTCCACAGGGCCTACGAGCAGTACTTC	CASSFHRAYEQYF
-	TRBV18	-	TRBJ1-2	TGTGCCAGCTCACCAGAGGGTAATCTCTATGGCTACACCTTC	CASSPEGNLYGYTF
TRBD1	TRBV9	few	TRBJ2-1	TGTGCCAGCAGCGTAGATATTGGACAGGCCTACAATGAGCAGTTCTTC	CASSVDIGQAYNEQFF
-	TRBV5-5	-	TRBJ2-2	TGTGCCAGCAGCTTGGTGGTTTCGGGGAACACCGGGGAGCTGTTTTTT	CASSLVVSGNTGELFF
-	TRBV14	few	TRBJ1-1	TGTGCCAGCAGCCGCCTTTCGGGGGGGCGGAACACTGAAGCTTTCTTT	CASSRLSGGRNTEAFF
TRBD1	TRBV28	-	TRBJ1-3	TGTGCCAGCAGTCCCACGGACAGGCCGTCTGGAAACACCATATATTTT	CASSPTDRPSGNTIYF
TRBD2	TRBV7-8	-	TRBJ2-1	TGTGCCAGCAGAGTGTCCGGGGGGGGCTCCTACAATGAGCAGTTCTTC	CASRVSGGGSYNEQFF
-	TRBV9	-	TRBJ2-3	TGTGCCAGCAGCGGACCGGGGGATACGCAGTATTTT	CASSGPGDTQYF
-	TRBV15	-	TRBJ1-5	TGTGCCACCAGCAGGGGAGGACCTTATAGCAATCAGCCCCAGCATTTT	CATSRGGPYSNQPQHF
-	TRBV28	-	TRBJ2-7	TGTGCCAGCGTAGGCCCCCTCGAGCAGTACTTC	CASVGPLEQYF
-	TRBV7-8	few	TRBJ2-2	TGTGCCAGCAGCTTAGCTGGCGGGGAGCTGTTTTTT	CASSLAGGELFF
-	TRBV7-2	once	TRBJ2-7	TGTGCCAGCAGCCCGGATAGTTCGGGAGTCTACGGGCAGTACTTC	CASSPDSSGVYGQYF
-	TRBV20-1	few	TRBJ2-7	TGCAGTGCTAGAATCCGCCGCGAGCAGTACTTC	CSARIRREQYF
-	TRBV7-2	-	TRBJ2-7	TGTGCCAGCAGCCCGCGGACGGTTCCCTACGAGCAGTACTTC	CASSPRTVPYEQYF
-	TRBV5-5	-	TRBJ2-3	TGTGCCAGCAGCCTCGGAGGGCGGGGGCGAGGAGATACGCAGTATTTT	CASSLGGRGRGDTQYF
TRBD1	TRBV25-1	-	TRBJ1-6	TGTGCACAGGGGCCTCCCCATAATTCACCCCTCCACTTT	CAQGPPHNSPLHF
TRBD2	TRBV7-2	-	TRBJ2-1	TGTGCCAGCAGCTTAGTGGCTAGCGGGGCCAATGAGCAGTTCTTC	CASSLVASGANEQFF
-	TRBV7-9	-	TRBJ1-2	TGTGCCAGCAGTCCCGGGTGGACGTCTAACTATGGCTACACCTTC	CASSPGWTSNYGYTF
-	TRBV6-1	-	TRBJ1-2	TGTGCCACCCACGGGGCCGACGGCTACACCTTC	CATHGADGYTF
TRBD2	TRBV9	-	TRBJ2-1	TGTGCCAGCAGCGTAGGGACTAGCGGGGGGTTCAACAATGAGCAGTTCTTC	CASSVGTSGGFNNEQFF
-	TRBV29-1	-	TRBJ2-1	TGCAGCGTTGCTGCAGGCAGGGGAACCTACAATGAGCAGTTCTTC	CSVAAGRGTYNEQFF
-	TRBV7-2	-	TRBJ2-5	TGTGCCAGCAGCTTAGGGTGGCTCGGCGGGCGTCAAGAGACCCAGTACTTC	CASSLGWLGGRQETQYF
-	TRBV11-3	-	TRBJ2-3	TGTGCCAGCAGCTTAACCGCACATGGAGAAGATACGCAGTATTTT	CASSLTAHGEDTQYF
-	TRBV9	-	TRBJ2-5	TGTGCCAGCAGCCCACCGGGCCTCCAACGGGAGACCCAGTACTTC	CASSPPGLQRETQYF
TRBD1	TRBV6-5	-	TRBJ2-5	TGTGCCAGCAGTTCAAGACAGGGGGGAGGAGAGACCCAGTACTTC	CASSSRQGGGETQYF
-	TRBV21-1	-	TRBJ2-5	TGTGCCAGCAGCAAAGCGAAATTGGTTTATATGGGTAGAGAGACCCAGTACTTC	CASSKAKLVYMGRETQYF
TRBD1	TRBV28	-	TRBJ2-1	TGTGCCAGCAGTTCTTGGGGGACAGGGGGTTGGCAGTTCTTC	CASSSWGTGGWQFF
TRBD2	TRBV10-1	-	TRBJ2-7	TGCGCCAGCAGTGAAATAGGTGGTAAATCTACTAGCGGGGGAACCTACGAGCAGTACTTC	CASSEIGGKSTSGGTYEQYF
-	TRBV5-8	-	TRBJ1-5	TGTGCCAGCAGCTCCAGGGGACGGGGCAATCAGCCCCAGCATTTT	CASSSRGRGNQPQHF
-	TRBV7-2	-	TRBJ2-5	TGTGCCAGCAGCCCTCGACAGCTTTACCAAGAGACCCAGTACTTC	CASSPRQLYQETQYF
-	TRBV28	once	TRBJ1-2	TGTGCCAGCAGTTTGGGTGGAACTGAGTATGGCTACACCTTC	CASSLGGTEYGYTF
TRBD1	TRBV10-2	-	TRBJ2-7	TGCGCCAGCAGTTACGACAGGGTTAGCCTCTACGAGCAGTACTTC	CASSYDRVSLYEQYF
-	TRBV11-2	-	TRBJ2-2	TGTGCCAGCAGCTTTCTTCAGGGTCAGGGCGGCGGGGAGCTGTTTTTT	CASSFLQGQGGGELFF
-	TRBV14	few	TRBJ2-4	TGTGCCAGCAGCCAAGATGGGCGGCTAGCCAAAAACATTCAGTACTTC	CASSQDGRLAKNIQYF
-	TRBV29-1	-	TRBJ2-5	TGCAGCGTTCCCGGCGCCTACCAAGAGACCCAGTACTTC	CSVPGAYQETQYF
TRBD2	TRBV5-1	-	TRBJ2-5	TGCGCCAGCGGCCCTGGGACTAGCGGTATAAGCAGAGAGACCCAGTACTTC	CASGPGTSGISRETQYF
-	TRBV28	-	TRBJ1-5	TGTGCCAGCAGTTTGTTTGATTCTAGCAATCAGCCCCAGCATTTT	CASSLFDSSNQPQHF
TRBD2	TRBV27	-	TRBJ2-2	TGTGCCAGTACCCAACTAGCGGGAGGAGGGAACACCGGGGAGCTGTTTTTT	CASTQLAGGGNTGELFF
-	TRBV2	-	TRBJ1-4	TGTGCCAGCAGGAGACAGCCGAATGAAAAACTGTTTTTT	CASRRQPNEKLFF
-	TRBV29-1	-	TRBJ1-2	TGCAGCGTTGAAGGGTTTTATGGCTACACCTTC	CSVEGFYGYTF
TRBD1	TRBV5-6	-	TRBJ2-3	TGTGCCAGCAGCTTGGGGACAGGGTCTAGCACAGATACGCAGTATTTT	CASSLGTGSSTDTQYF
-	TRBV18	-	TRBJ2-7	TGTGCCAGCTCACCGGGCCGGGAGCCCTACGAGCAGTACTTC	CASSPGREPYEQYF
TRBD1	TRBV5-4	once	TRBJ1-2	TGTGCCAGCAGCGTCACAGGGGACTATGGCTACACCTTC	CASSVTGDYGYTF
TRBD2	TRBV7-9	-	TRBJ2-2	TGTGCCAGCAGCTCTGGACTAGCGGGAGGGACTAACACCGGGGAGCTGTTTTTT	CASSSGLAGGTNTGELFF
-	TRBV18	-	TRBJ1-1	TGTGCCAGCTCACCCCAGATTGCGGAGAGGAACACTGAAGCTTTCTTT	CASSPQIAERNTEAFF
-	TRBV6-1	-	TRBJ2-7	TGTGCCAGCGGATGGGGACCCTACGAGCAGTACTTC	CASGWGPYEQYF